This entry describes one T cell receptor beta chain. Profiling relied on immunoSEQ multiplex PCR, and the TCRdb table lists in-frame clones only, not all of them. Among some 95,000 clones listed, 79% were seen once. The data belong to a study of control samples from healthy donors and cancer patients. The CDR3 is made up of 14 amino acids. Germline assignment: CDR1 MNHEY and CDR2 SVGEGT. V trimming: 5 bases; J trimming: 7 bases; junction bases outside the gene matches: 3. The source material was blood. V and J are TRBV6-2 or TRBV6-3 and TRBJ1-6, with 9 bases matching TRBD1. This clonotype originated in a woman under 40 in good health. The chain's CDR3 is CASSRTGENSPLHF. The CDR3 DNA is TGTGCCAGCAGTCGGACAGGGGAAAATTCACCCCTCCACTTT.